The sample holds a few counts of the clone carrying this TCR beta chain. The antigen remains unidentified. 60 Vbeta and 13 Jbeta primers were used in PCR. Measured with immunoSEQ multiplex PCR; TCRdb has only the in-frame clones, and not every one. This table holds roughly 150,000 clones, 64% found once. These data originate in a study of cytomegalovirus exposure and HLA in healthy donors. Study as a whole: Earlier, almost 120 million unique TCR beta sequences were recovered from roughly 180 million T cells by an analysis. Overall study results and limits: Most of the TCR beta V segments (in an earlier analysis) were productive either about 87% or about 30% of the time. Later analysis revealed greater clonal expansion in HLA-associated TCR beta chains than in equally common others. Altogether, 164 TCR beta chains were recorded as cytomegalovirus-associated.

Trimming cost V 8 bases and J 2 bases, with 10 bases left between them. Germline CDR1 is ENHRY and CDR2 is SYGVKD. The CDR3 has 13 residues. The chain has TRBV10-3 and TRBJ1-5; possibly TRBD1 for D (5 bases). The TCR comes from a woman in her twenties or thirties in good health and CMV-seropositive. The sample taken for sequencing was PBMCs. The CDR3 nucleotides read TGTGCCATCGGGGGGATGGGCAATCAGCCCCAGCATTTT. Its translation is CAIGGMGNQPQHF.